What follows are 32 T cell receptor beta chains derived from one specimen sequenced in a study of cytomegalovirus exposure and HLA in healthy donors. The repertoire was sequenced with immunoSEQ multiplex PCR; TCRdb's copy has only in-frame clones and lacks some. The sample records over 250,000 clones, approximately 86% being singletons. The specimen sequenced was PBMCs. These receptors originate from a woman aged 18-29 years in good health and CMV-seronegative.

There are a few counts of this clone. The V gene is TRBV23-1, the J gene TRBJ2-5; no firm D call. TRBV23-1 falls under the ORF class, with uncertain function. CDR3 length: 12 amino acids. V lost 7 bases and J lost 7, with 13 bases in between. The CDR3 loop is CASMADTGTQYF. The CDR3 DNA reads as TGCGCCAGCATGGCTGACACCGGGACCCAGTACTTC.

The rearrangement uses TRBV6-5 and TRBJ2-7; D perhaps matches TRBD2 (5 bases). Germline loops: CDR1 MNHEY, CDR2 SVGAGI. Between the trimmed V and J ends, which lost 5 bases and 6 bases, there was a span of 11 bases. The CDR3 extends over 12 amino acids. The CDR3 DNA sequence: TGTGCCAGCAGTCCCCTACGGGGCGAGCAGTACTTC. Encoded protein: CASSPLRGEQYF.

This chain joins TRBV7-8 and TRBJ2-6, with a possible D match to TRBD1 (6 bases). Trimming took 3 bases from V and 0 from J, leaving 12 bases between them. The CDR3 contains 17 residues. CDR1 SGHVS and CDR2 FQNEAQ come from the germline V gene. The CDR3 sequence is CASSLHRVVSGANVLTF. CDR3 coding DNA: TGTGCCAGCAGCTTGCACAGGGTCGTCTCTGGGGCCAACGTCCTGACTTTC.

The rearrangement links TRBV18 to TRBJ1-5; D possibly corresponds to TRBD1 (5 bases). Trimming stripped 2 bases from V and 5 bases from J, with 22 bases between. There are 18 residues in the CDR3. Germline CDR1 reads KGHSH; CDR2 reads LQKENI. The CDR3 spells CASSPRRTGREPHQPQHF. The CDR3 bases are TGTGCCAGCTCACCAAGACGTACAGGCAGGGAACCGCATCAGCCCCAGCATTTT.

The chain employs TRBV7-6 and TRBJ2-7; 10 bases line up with TRBD2. Germline V gene lookup returns CDR1 SGHVS and CDR2 FNYEAQ. Germline trimming cut 1 base from V and 3 bases from J; bases unmatched to any gene: 3. This CDR3 contains 15 residues. The CDR3, as DNA: TGTGCCAGCAGCTTAGGACTAGCGGGCTTCTACGAGCAGTACTTC. This gives the protein CASSLGLAGFYEQYF.

As for this clone: The missing conserved phenylalanine or tryptophan at the end of this CDR3 makes a read error likely. The DNA is left out, because the CDR3 cannot be placed on it with certainty; the CDR3 is given as TCRdb lists it. The rearrangement links TRBV6-1 to TRBJ1-3; TRBD1 was called by the table and not checked on the DNA. Germline V gives CDR1 MNHNS, CDR2 SASEGT. The CDR3 numbers 14 amino acids, ends counted. Here the CDR3 reads CASSEGGQGFPQVG.

CDR3 DNA: TGTGCCAGTTCGTTCGGATTTGGGGCCTCCTACGAGCAGTACTTC. As protein: CASSFGFGASYEQYF. The V gene is TRBV19, the J gene TRBJ2-7, with a possible D match to TRBD1 (5 bases). The CDR3 spans 15 residues. Trimming cost V 8 bases and J 0 bases, with 17 bases left between them. The V gene's germline CDR1 is LNHDA and CDR2 SQIVND (reference sequence).

CDR3 nucleotide sequence: TGTGCCTCGGCGGGGTCCGGGGAGCTGTTTTTT. It specifies CASAGSGELFF. V usage is TRBV5-4 and J usage is TRBJ2-2, with D perhaps TRBD2 (6 bases). V was pared by 10 bases and J by 6 bases, with 10 bases between. Germline values: CDR1 SGHNT, CDR2 YYREEE (reference sequence). The CDR3 has 11 residues.

The count of this clone is one. V is TRBV12-5 and J is TRBJ2-7; D is perhaps TRBD2 (6 bases). The CDR3 extends over 14 amino acids. The V and J ends lost 4 bases and 5 bases respectively, with 15 bases between them. The germline gives CDR1 LGHNT, CDR2 FRNRAP. The CDR3 coding sequence is TGTGCTAGTGGTTGGGGGGTTCGACCCAACGAGCAGTACTTC. Protein: CASGWGVRPNEQYF.

The chain uses TRBV28 and TRBJ2-1; 7 positions match TRBD2. The CDR3 is 13 residues long. In germline, CDR1 is MDHEN, CDR2 SYDVKM. The trim removed 3 bases at V and 9 bases at J, leaving 5 bases unmatched. The CDR3 nucleotides read TGTGCCAGCAGTTTTAGTGGGAGGGGTGAGCAGTTCTTC. Protein product: CASSFSGRGEQFF.

The genes are TRBV6-5 and TRBJ2-7; D might be TRBD1 (6 bases). Germline V CDR1 and CDR2: MNHEY, SVGAGI. V gave up 3 bases and J gave up 0 bases, with 12 bases separating them. The CDR3 consists of 15 residues. CDR3 amino acids: CASSYTSTGSYEQYF. The CDR3 DNA reads TGTGCCAGCAGTTATACTTCGACAGGCTCCTACGAGCAGTACTTC.

This clone occurred once. The junction shows a germline mismatch at one end, possibly a read error. V usage is TRBV7-9 and J usage is TRBJ2-2; D is undetermined. Germline V lookup: CDR1 SEHNR, CDR2 FQNEAQ (reference sequence). The CDR3 totals 14 residues. The CDR3: CASIGVVNAGELFF. CDR3 in DNA: TGTGCCAGCATTGGAGTTGTGAACGCCGGGGAGCTGTTTTTT.

The chain couples TRBV9 to TRBJ1-2; 10 nucleotides match TRBD1. The germline V gene has CDR1 SGDLS and CDR2 YYNGEE. Trimming removed 4 bases from V and 4 bases from J; junction bases left unmatched: 4. The CDR3 totals 14 residues. The CDR3 coding sequence is TGTGCCAGCAGCTCCCGGACAGGGGGCTATGGCTACACCTTC. Protein: CASSSRTGGYGYTF.

The V and J genes are TRBV7-9 and TRBJ1-2, with TRBD1 matching over 7 bases. J lost 0 bases, V lost 5 bases, and 15 bases had no gene match. CDR3 length: 18 residues. Germline CDR1 reads SEHNR; CDR2 reads FQNEAQ (reference sequence). The CDR3 protein is CASSPPTNRQGANYGYTF. The CDR3 nucleotides read TGTGCCAGCAGCCCTCCCACGAATCGACAGGGTGCTAACTATGGCTACACCTTC. Full variable domain (missing parts from reference TRBV7-9 and TRBJ1-2): DTGVSQNPRHKITKRGQNVTFRCDPISEHNRLYWYRQTLGQGPEFLTYFQNEAQLEKSRLLSDRFSAERPKGSFSTLEIQRTEQGDSAMYLCASSPPTNRQGANYGYTFGSGTRLTVV.

This clone was counted a single time. The genes are TRBV5-1 and TRBJ2-6; 9 nucleotides line up with TRBD1. The CDR3 spans 18 residues. The germline gives CDR1 SGHRS, CDR2 YFSETQ. With 4 bases clipped from V and 1 base from J, the junction kept 9 bases outside the gene matches. CDR3 DNA sequence: TGCGCCAGCAGCCCTTGGACAGGGGCGGGTTCTGGGGCCAACGTCCTGACTTTC. It yields the protein CASSPWTGAGSGANVLTF. Full variable domain (missing parts from reference TRBV5-1 and TRBJ2-6): KAGVTQTPRYLIKTRGQQVTLSCSPISGHRSVSWYQQTPGQGLQFLFEYFSETQRNKGNFPGRFSGRQFSNSRSEMNVSTLELGDSALYLCASSPWTGAGSGANVLTFGAGSRLTVL.

CDR3 bases: TGTGCCAGCTCACCTACTGGACAGGGTAGCAATCAGCCCCAGCATTTT. It codes for CASSPTGQGSNQPQHF. The J gene is TRBJ1-5, the V gene TRBV18; 8 bases are shared with TRBD1. The CDR3 totals 16 residues. CDR1 is KGHSH and CDR2 is LQKENI in the germline V gene. The ends lost 3 bases at V and 0 bases at J; junction bases unmatched: 4. Drawing the rest from reference TRBV18 and TRBJ1-5, the complete variable domain is NAGVMQNPRHLVRRRGQEARLRCSPMKGHSHVYWYRQLPEEGLKFMVYLQKENIIDESGMPKERFSAEFPKEGPSILRIQQVVRGDSAAYFCASSPTGQGSNQPQHFGDGTRLSIL.

The V call is TRBV9, the J call TRBJ2-1; TRBD2 agrees at 13 bases. Per germline, CDR1 SGDLS and CDR2 YYNGEE. The CDR3 has 16 residues. Trimming removed 3 bases from V and 4 bases from J; junction bases left unmatched: 4. DNA for the CDR3: TGTGCCAGCAGCGGGGGACTAGCGGGATTGTACAATGAGCAGTTCTTC. It codes for CASSGGLAGLYNEQFF.

This chain connects TRBV28 to TRBJ2-1; 9 nucleotides agree with TRBD1. The CDR3 loop spans 12 amino acids. Germline-derived CDR1 and CDR2 are MDHEN and SYDVKM. V dropped 8 bases and J dropped 7; count of bases not matched to a gene: 3. CDR3 residues: CASYGQGNEQFF. The CDR3 region has the DNA TGTGCCAGCTACGGACAGGGGAATGAGCAGTTCTTC.

The chain employs TRBV11-2 and TRBJ2-3, with 10 bases aligning to TRBD2. CDR3 length: 19 residues. Per germline, CDR1 SGHAT and CDR2 FQNNGV. Germline trimming cut 0 bases from V and 1 base from J; bases unmatched to any gene: 10. CDR3: CASSLEASGGVPGTDTQYF. The CDR3 coding sequence is TGTGCCAGCAGCTTAGAGGCTAGCGGGGGTGTTCCTGGCACAGATACGCAGTATTTT. The variable domain in full, completed from reference TRBV11-2 and TRBJ2-3, reads EAGVAQSPRYKIIEKRQSVAFWCNPISGHATLYWYQQILGQGPKLLIQFQNNGVVDDSQLPKDRFSAERLKGVDSTLKIQPAKLEDSAVYLCASSLEASGGVPGTDTQYFGPGTRLTVL.

The chain links TRBV29-1 to TRBJ1-1; 8 bases map to TRBD1. Germline loops: CDR1 SQVTM, CDR2 ANQGSEA. The CDR3 consists of 15 residues. The trim removed 6 bases at V and 5 bases at J, leaving 14 bases unmatched. Here the CDR3 DNA reads TGCAGCGTGGGGAGATGGACAGGGATTACGACTGAAGCTTTCTTT. Residues: CSVGRWTGITTEAFF.

The chain uses TRBV4-1 and TRBJ2-7; D is ambiguous. Germline V gene data show CDR1 as MGHRA and CDR2 as YSYEKL. V was pared by 4 bases and J by 6 bases, with 28 bases between. The CDR3 has 18 residues. The DNA for the CDR3 is TGCGCCAGCAGCCTACGCCCGCCCATTTTAGACTTAGTCCCCGAGCAGTACTTC. It is translated as CASSLRPPILDLVPEQYF.

The J gene is TRBJ1-2, the V gene TRBV27, with a possible D match to TRBD1 (6 bases). V lost 6 bases and J 8 bases, leaving 19 bases between the germline ends. This CDR3 has 14 residues. CDR1 is MNHEY and CDR2 is SMNVEV in the germline V gene (reference sequence). The CDR3 loop reads CASRASQGVYGYTF. The CDR3 bases are TGTGCCAGCAGAGCCTCACAGGGAGTATACGGCTACACCTTC.

This clone has more than one count but fewer than ten. One junction end disagrees with the germline gene, perhaps due to a read error. The chain's CDR3 is CASTLIAGGGLTYEQYF. The CDR3 DNA reads TGTGCCAGCACCTTGATTGCGGGCGGGGGGCTGACCTACGAGCAGTACTTC. The chain uses TRBV5-4 and TRBJ2-7; TRBD2 aligns across 8 bases. Germline V gene data show CDR1 as SGHNT and CDR2 as YYREEE (reference sequence). The CDR3 is 17 amino acids.

The chain combines TRBV13 with TRBJ2-2; the D gene is possibly TRBD1 (5 bases). There are 17 residues in the CDR3. Trimming took 4 bases from V and 7 from J, leaving 22 bases between them. The germline V gene has CDR1 PRHDT and CDR2 FYEKMQ (reference sequence). The CDR3 DNA reads as TGTGCCAGCAGCTCTCCGCAATCAGGGATAGGGGTCGGGGAGCTGTTTTTT. This encodes CASSSPQSGIGVGELFF.

This chain connects TRBV7-2 to TRBJ1-5; the D is unclear. The germline gives CDR1 SGHTA, CDR2 FQGNSA. V lost 4 bases and J 6 bases, leaving 7 bases between the germline ends. CDR3 length: 12 residues. Here the CDR3 DNA reads TGTGCCAGCAGCTCGAGCGGTCAGCCCCAGCATTTT. Amino acids: CASSSSGQPQHF. Using reference TRBV7-2 and TRBJ1-5 for the parts outside the CDR3, the full variable domain is GAGVSQSPSNKVTEKGKDVELRCDPISGHTALYWYRQSLGQGLEFLIYFQGNSAPDKSGLPSDRFSAERTGGSVSTLTIQRTQQEDSAVYLCASSSSGQPQHFGDGTRLSIL.

The chain recombines TRBV5-1 with TRBJ2-1; 8 bases match TRBD2. The CDR3 is 17 amino acids. CDR1 SGHRS and CDR2 YFSETQ come from the germline V gene. The V gene end was trimmed by 0 bases and the J gene end by 4 bases; junction bases not matched to a gene: 9. The CDR3 reads CASSLATSGAVYNEQFF. The CDR3 nucleotides are TGCGCCAGCAGCTTGGCCACTAGCGGAGCCGTTTACAATGAGCAGTTCTTC.

This clone occurred once. This sequence joins TRBV5-6 and TRBJ2-3; 9 bases map to TRBD1. The length of the CDR3 is 17 residues. Germline trimming cut 4 bases from V and 2 bases from J; bases unmatched to any gene: 11. Germline values: CDR1 SGHDT, CDR2 YYEEEE. DNA for the CDR3: TGTGCCAGCAGCGGCGCCGGGACAGGGTCATTCACAGATACGCAGTATTTT. This gives the protein CASSGAGTGSFTDTQYF.

The chain combines TRBV28 with TRBJ1-5, with D hard to call. CDR1 is MDHEN, CDR2 SYDVKM, per germline. The CDR3 has 17 residues. V was clipped by 5 bases and J by 0 bases, with 17 bases between them. The CDR3 loop reads CASSPWAVTLSNQPQHF. The DNA of the CDR3 is TGTGCCAGCAGTCCGTGGGCCGTAACCCTTAGCAATCAGCCCCAGCATTTT.

The CDR3 region is CASSTRQGLNTGELFF. DNA for the CDR3: TGTGCCAGCAGCACCCGACAGGGACTGAACACCGGGGAGCTGTTTTTT. This chain connects TRBV7-6 to TRBJ2-2; TRBD1 might be the D (7 bases). Trimming removed 5 bases from V and 1 base from J, with 14 bases in between. Germline CDR1 reads SGHVS; CDR2 reads FNYEAQ. The CDR3 has 16 residues.

The chain links TRBV5-1 to TRBJ2-1, with 11 bases fitting TRBD2. V trimming: 2 bases; J trimming: 7 bases; junction bases outside the gene matches: 5. The CDR3 sequence is 15 residues long. The V gene's germline CDR1 is SGHRS and CDR2 YFSETQ. This chain's CDR3 is CASSLLAGVMNEQFF. DNA for the CDR3: TGCGCCAGCAGCTTACTAGCGGGAGTTATGAATGAGCAGTTCTTC.

The chain is built from TRBV4-1 and TRBJ2-7; D is uncertain. Trimming removed 1 base at V and 0 bases at J, with 7 bases between. Germline V lookup: CDR1 MGHRA, CDR2 YSYEKL. The CDR3 contains 14 residues. As DNA, the CDR3 is TGCGCCAGCAGCCAAGTCGGGTACTCCTACGAGCAGTACTTC. This sequence encodes CASSQVGYSYEQYF.

This clone was detected a few times. The rearrangement uses TRBV10-2 and TRBJ1-2; the D gene is possibly TRBD1 (5 bases). Germline V gives CDR1 WSHSY, CDR2 SAAADI. The V end lost 2 bases, the J end lost 8 bases, and 12 bases lay between the germline ends. The CDR3 runs 13 residues. This chain's CDR3 is CASSEVGGGGYTF. CDR3 bases: TGCGCCAGCAGTGAGGTGGGGGGAGGAGGCTACACCTTC.